These T cell receptor beta chains were read from a single sample in a study of control samples from healthy donors and cancer patients. Clones were read by immunoSEQ multiplex PCR, and TCRdb kept only the in-frame ones, dropping some. The sample lists about 140,000 clones; approximately 94% were seen once. The sequenced sample was blood. The receptors originated from a man in his forties or fifties in good health. CDR3s include the opening cysteine and the closing phenylalanine or tryptophan. A D gene is named only where the DNA matches it firmly.

V	D	length	J	DNA	CDR3
TRBV6-1	NA	13	TRBJ1-1	TGTGCCAGCAGTGAAGCCGGCAGCACTGAAGCTTTCTTT	CASSEAGSTEAFF
TRBV7-7	NA	13	TRBJ2-2	TGTGCTAGCAGCTATCCCGGGGGCGGGGAGCTGTTTTTT	CASSYPGGGELFF
TRBV7-3	NA	14	TRBJ2-3	TGTGCCAGCAGCCTTGGACACAGCACAGATACGCAGTATTTT	CASSLGHSTDTQYF
TRBV4-2	NA	15	TRBJ1-2	TGTGCCAGCAGCCAAACAGGGACCTGGCACTATGGCTACACCTTC	CASSQTGTWHYGYTF
TRBV9	TRBD1	15	TRBJ2-1	TGTGCCAGCAGCTCAGGACAGGGGAGTGACAATGAGCAGTTCTTC	CASSSGQGSDNEQFF
TRBV7-8	NA	14	TRBJ1-2	TGTGCCAGCAGCTTAGCCCCAGCTAACTATGGCTACACCTTC	CASSLAPANYGYTF
TRBV10-3	NA	13	TRBJ2-7	TGTGCCAGCCGAACCGGACAGACATACGAGCAGTACTTC	CASRTGQTYEQYF
TRBV11-2	NA	17	TRBJ1-2	TGTGCCAGCAGCTTAGTGTTCTCCAGACCTCGGGACTATGGCTACACCTTC	CASSLVFSRPRDYGYTF
TRBV29-1	NA	13	TRBJ2-1	TGCAGCGTCGGGCTGGTGACCTACAATGAGCAGTTCTTC	CSVGLVTYNEQFF
TRBV4-1	NA	17	TRBJ1-2	TGCGCCAGCAGCCACCCCCGAGGCGATAAAGGGAAGTATGGCTACACCTTC	CASSHPRGDKGKYGYTF
TRBV6-6	NA	15	TRBJ1-2	TGTGCCAGCAGTTACTCGGCCCGTAAGACTTATGGCTACACCTTC	CASSYSARKTYGYTF
TRBV9	TRBD1	16	TRBJ1-4	TGTGCCAGCAGCGACGGACAGGGGGGGACTAATGAAAAACTGTTTTTT	CASSDGQGGTNEKLFF
TRBV27	NA	15	TRBJ1-4	TGTGCCAGCACCACCGCGGGGACAACTAATGAAAAACTGTTTTTT	CASTTAGTTNEKLFF
TRBV5-1	NA	17	TRBJ2-6	TGCGCCAGCAGCTTGGGGGTAAGCTTAGCCGGGGCCAACGTCCTGACTTTC	CASSLGVSLAGANVLTF